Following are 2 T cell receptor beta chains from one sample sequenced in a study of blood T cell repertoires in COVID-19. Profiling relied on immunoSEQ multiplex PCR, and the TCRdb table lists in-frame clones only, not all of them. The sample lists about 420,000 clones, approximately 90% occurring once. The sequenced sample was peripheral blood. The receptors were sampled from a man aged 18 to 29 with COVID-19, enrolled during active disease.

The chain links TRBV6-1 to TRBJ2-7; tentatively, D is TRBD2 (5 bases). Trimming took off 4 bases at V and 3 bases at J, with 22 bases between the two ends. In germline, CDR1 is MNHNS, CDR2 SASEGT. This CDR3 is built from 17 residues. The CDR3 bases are TGTGCCAGCAGTGGCCTAACCTTCGGACGGGAAAACTACGAGCAGTACTTC. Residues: CASSGLTFGRENYEQYF.

The DNA for the CDR3 is TGCAGCGTTTCTGGCGGGTTGAGTGAAAAACTGTTTTTT. Its protein is CSVSGGLSEKLFF. V usage is TRBV29-1 and J usage is TRBJ1-4; D is unclear. Germline CDR1 and CDR2: SQVTM and ANQGSEA. The CDR3 is 13 residues long. Trimming shortened V by 5 bases and J by 7 bases, and 14 bases separated the two germline ends. Full variable domain (remainder filled in from reference TRBV29-1 and TRBJ1-4): SAVISQKPSRDICQRGTSLTIQCQVDSQVTMMFWYRQQPGQSLTLIATANQGSEATYESGFVIDKFPISRPNLTFSTLTVSNMSPEDSSIYLCSVSGGLSEKLFFGSGTQLSVL.